The 6 T cell receptor beta chains below all came from one sample that was sequenced in a study of spatial heterogeneity in lung cancer. TCRdb passed the 5' RACE reads through MiXCR, listing each CDR3 protein once. The sample lists fewer than 4,500 distinct CDR3 sequences, 8.5% to 9% occurring once. The time point is: sample taken at primary tumor resection. The source material was normal lung tissue next to the tumor, sampled at surgery. These receptors were obtained from a female donor with early-stage non-small cell lung cancer.

This clonotype was counted between two and nine times. The DNA of the CDR3 is TGCAGCGTTGAACTAATACAGAGCAGTGAGCAGTTCTTC. The encoded protein is CSVELIQSSEQFF. The chain has TRBV29-1 and TRBJ2-1; D gene ambiguous. Germline CDR1 is SQVTM and CDR2 is ANQGSEA. Trimming shortened V by 2 bases and J by 9 bases, and 14 bases separated the two germline ends. The CDR3 length is 13 residues.

By sample share, this clonotype is medium-sized. The CDR3 here is CSARGRAGSLGEQYF. The CDR3 DNA reads TGCAGTGCTAGAGGTAGAGCGGGCTCCCTAGGCGAGCAGTACTTC. The chain combines TRBV20-1 with TRBJ2-7; perhaps TRBD2 as D (6 bases). CDR1 is DFQATT, CDR2 SNEGSKA, per germline (reference sequence). The V end lost 1 base, the J end lost 6 bases, and 19 bases lay between the germline ends. This CDR3 contains 15 residues.

This clonotype is labeled as medium-sized. This chain connects TRBV10-2 to TRBJ2-7, with 7 nucleotides matching TRBD2. Trimming took 8 bases from V and 4 from J; bases not matched to a gene: 14. This CDR3 region has 15 residues. From germline, CDR1 is WSHSY and CDR2 SAAADI. The CDR3 DNA sequence: TGCGCCAGCCGAAAAGGGAGGGACGTCTGGTACGAGCAGTACTTC. Amino acids: CASRKGRDVWYEQYF.

By frequency in the sample, this clonotype is medium-sized. The CDR3 bases are TGTGCCAGCAGCTTCCCAGGGTTTGCGACCGCTGAAGCTTTCTTT. It yields the protein CASSFPGFATAEAFF. The rearrangement uses TRBV7-2 and TRBJ1-1, with a tentative D call TRBD1 (5 bases). V was shortened by 3 bases and J by 6 bases, with 17 bases between the two germline ends. The CDR3 totals 15 residues. The V gene's germline CDR1 is SGHTA and CDR2 FQGNSA.

This clonotype qualifies as large (0.1 to 1%). The chain has TRBV20-1 and TRBJ1-5, with 11 bases aligning to TRBD1. The germline CDR1 and CDR2 sequences are DFQATT and SNEGSKA (reference sequence). The CDR3 extends over 14 amino acids. V dropped 6 bases and J dropped 7; count of bases not matched to a gene: 8. CDR3 region: CSATDRGQGQPQHF. The CDR3 nucleotides are TGCAGTGCCACGGACAGGGGGCAGGGACAGCCCCAGCATTTT.

This clonotype counts as medium-sized (0.01 to 0.1%). V gene TRBV6-5 combines with J gene TRBJ2-1; 12 nucleotides match TRBD2. V lost 4 bases, J lost 6 bases, and 10 bases stayed unmatched. The CDR3 has 17 residues. Germline-derived CDR1 and CDR2 are MNHEY and SVGAGI. CDR3 amino acids: CASSSSSGRALRNEQFF. CDR3 sequence (DNA): TGTGCCAGCAGTTCATCTAGCGGGAGGGCCCTCCGCAATGAGCAGTTCTTC.